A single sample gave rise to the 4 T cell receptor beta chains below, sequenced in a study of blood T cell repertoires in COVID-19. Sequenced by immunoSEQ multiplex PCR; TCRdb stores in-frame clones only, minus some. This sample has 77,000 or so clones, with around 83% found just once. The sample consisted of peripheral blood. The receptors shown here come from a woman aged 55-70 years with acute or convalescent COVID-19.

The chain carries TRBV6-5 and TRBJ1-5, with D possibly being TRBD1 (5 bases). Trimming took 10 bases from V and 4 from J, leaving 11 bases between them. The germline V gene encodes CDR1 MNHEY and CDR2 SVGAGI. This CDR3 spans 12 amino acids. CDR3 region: CATRTPNQPQHF. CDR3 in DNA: TGTGCCACCCGGACACCGAATCAGCCCCAGCATTTT.

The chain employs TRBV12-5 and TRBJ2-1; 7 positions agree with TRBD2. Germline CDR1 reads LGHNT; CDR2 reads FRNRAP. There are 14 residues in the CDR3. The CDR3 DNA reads TGTGCGGGGGGGAGGGACGTTGGGAACAATGAGCAGTTCTTC. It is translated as CAGGRDVGNNEQFF.

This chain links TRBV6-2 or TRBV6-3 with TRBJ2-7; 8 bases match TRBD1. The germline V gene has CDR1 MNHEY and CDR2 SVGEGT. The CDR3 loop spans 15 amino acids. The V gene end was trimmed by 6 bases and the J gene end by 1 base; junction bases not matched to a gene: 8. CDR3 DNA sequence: TGTGCCAGCAGCAAGGCCGGACAGGGATCCTACGAGCAGTACTTC. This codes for CASSKAGQGSYEQYF.

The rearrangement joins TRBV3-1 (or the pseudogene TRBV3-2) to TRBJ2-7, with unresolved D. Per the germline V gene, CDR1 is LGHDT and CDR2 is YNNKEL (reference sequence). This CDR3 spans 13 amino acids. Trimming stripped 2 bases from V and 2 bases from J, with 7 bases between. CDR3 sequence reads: CASSQQRTYEQYF. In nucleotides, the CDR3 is TGTGCCAGCAGCCAACAGCGAACCTACGAGCAGTACTTC.